Listed here are 15 T cell receptor beta chains from one sample, sequenced in a study of cytomegalovirus exposure and HLA in healthy donors. The primer mix had 60 Vbeta and 13 Jbeta primers. TCRdb's copy holds only in-frame clones and misses some; the assay was immunoSEQ multiplex PCR. The sample's table shows fewer than 250,000 clones. Sample: PBMCs. The receptors stem from a woman younger than 45 in good health and CMV-seropositive.

The chain joins TRBV28 to TRBJ1-2; D is undetermined. The ends were cut back, 3 bases at V and 4 bases at J, with 12 bases in the middle. This CDR3 has 14 residues. CDR1 is MDHEN, CDR2 SYDVKM, per germline. CDR3 DNA: TGTGCCAGCAGTTTTCACCCAGGCCTCTATGGCTACACCTTC. Translation: CASSFHPGLYGYTF.

The rearrangement links TRBV5-1 to TRBJ1-2; perhaps TRBD1 as D (5 bases). Trimming removed 0 bases from V and 10 bases from J, with 10 bases in between. The CDR3 has 12 residues. Per the germline V gene, CDR1 is SGHRS and CDR2 is YFSETQ. The CDR3 reads CASSLEGAAYTF. CDR3 sequence (DNA): TGCGCCAGCAGCTTGGAAGGGGCGGCCTACACCTTC.

A word on this clone: A read error may produce the germline difference seen at one junction end. V and J are TRBV2 and TRBJ2-5; no clear D. CDR1 is SNHLY and CDR2 is FYNNEI in the germline V gene. This CDR3 is 14 amino acids long. CDR3 loop: CASTEWALLGTQYF. CDR3 bases: TGTGCCAGCACTGAATGGGCCCTACTGGGGACCCAGTACTTC.

The chain is built from TRBV10-2 and TRBJ1-2; TRBD1 matches 8 bases. V lost 0 bases, J lost 4 bases, and 7 bases stayed unmatched. The length of the CDR3 is 16 residues. CDR1 WSHSY and CDR2 SAAADI come from the germline V gene. The CDR3 bases are TGCGCCAGCAGTGAGTCAAGACAGGGGCGCGGCTATGGCTACACCTTC. Its protein is CASSESRQGRGYGYTF.

The V gene is TRBV4-3, the J gene TRBJ1-2; a possible D gene is TRBD1 (6 bases). The CDR3 contains 13 residues. Germline V gene lookup returns CDR1 LGHNA and CDR2 YSLEER. V was pared by 4 bases and J by 4 bases, with 10 bases between. The CDR3 bases are TGCGCCAGCAGCCCACAGGGCTCCTATGGCTACACCTTC. The encoded protein is CASSPQGSYGYTF.

V and J are TRBV7-2 and TRBJ2-4; 7 nucleotides align to TRBD1. Germline V lookup: CDR1 SGHTA, CDR2 FQGNSA. The CDR3 has 12 residues. V lost 4 bases and J lost 12; bases outside the gene matches: 6. In DNA form, the CDR3 reads TGTGCCAGCAGCTCCCAGGGGGACAATCAGTACTTC. Translation: CASSSQGDNQYF. The complete variable domain, with remaining parts taken from reference TRBV7-2 and TRBJ2-4, reads GAGVSQSPSNKVTEKGKDVELRCDPISGHTALYWYRQSLGQGLEFLIYFQGNSAPDKSGLPSDRFSAERTGGSVSTLTIQRTQQEDSAVYLCASSSQGDNQYFGAGTRLSVL.

V and J are TRBV28 and TRBJ2-7; 8 bases fit TRBD2. CDR3 length: 14 residues. Germline CDR1 is MDHEN and CDR2 is SYDVKM. After removal of 3 bases from V and 3 bases from J, the junction contained 4 bases not matched to a gene. This CDR3 reads CASSFSGTSYEQYF. DNA for the CDR3: TGTGCCAGCAGTTTTTCCGGGACTAGCTACGAGCAGTACTTC.

The V and J genes are TRBV7-2 and TRBJ1-5; possible D gene TRBD1, 5 bases. The germline V gene has CDR1 SGHTA and CDR2 FQGNSA. The V end was cut by 0 bases, the J end by 7 bases, with 13 bases between. This CDR3 has 15 residues. DNA of the CDR3: TGTGCCAGCAGCTTAGCAGGGGCCGCAAGGCAGCCCCAGCATTTT. This encodes CASSLAGAARQPQHF.

The chain couples TRBV28 to TRBJ2-1; tentative D call: TRBD2 (5 bases). The CDR3 totals 11 residues. Between the trimmed V and J ends, which lost 7 bases and 8 bases, there was a span of 9 bases. The germline V gene encodes CDR1 MDHEN and CDR2 SYDVKM. This CDR3 reads CASNLAHEQFF. The CDR3 nucleotides read TGTGCCAGCAACCTAGCTCATGAGCAGTTCTTC.

The chain is built from TRBV7-6 and TRBJ2-1, with D tentatively TRBD2 (5 bases). Between the trimmed V and J ends, which lost 1 base and 4 bases, there was a span of 11 bases. Germline values: CDR1 SGHVS, CDR2 FNYEAQ. This CDR3 comprises 15 residues. CDR3 sequence reads: CASSLDGRRYNEQFF. CDR3 DNA sequence: TGTGCCAGCAGCTTAGACGGCAGGAGGTACAATGAGCAGTTCTTC.

The CDR3 protein is CASSLNTEAFF. The CDR3 DNA reads TGTGCCAGCAGCCTCAACACTGAAGCTTTCTTT. The chain employs TRBV7-9 and TRBJ1-1; D is undetermined. Deletions cut 5 bases from V and 2 bases from J, with 3 bases between. In germline, CDR1 is SEHNR, CDR2 FQNEAQ (reference sequence). The CDR3 has 11 residues.

V usage is TRBV5-1 and J usage is TRBJ2-4; 9 bases align to TRBD1. The CDR3 has 14 amino acids. V lost 7 bases, J lost 8 bases, and 10 bases stayed unmatched. Germline loops: CDR1 SGHRS, CDR2 YFSETQ. The CDR3 here is CASGYGTGNDIQYF. For the CDR3, the DNA is TGCGCCAGCGGCTACGGGACAGGGAACGACATTCAGTACTTC.

V usage is TRBV11-3 and J usage is TRBJ2-1; 8 bases map to TRBD2. CDR3 size: 17 residues. With 0 bases clipped from V and 2 bases from J, the junction kept 6 bases outside the gene matches. The germline V gene has CDR1 SGHNT and CDR2 YENEEA. In nucleotides, the CDR3 is TGTGCCAGCAGCTTAGATAAAGCGGGAGCCCCCTACAATGAGCAGTTCTTC. Encoded protein: CASSLDKAGAPYNEQFF. Supplemented by reference TRBV11-3 and TRBJ2-1, the full variable domain reads EAGVVQSPRYKIIEKKQPVAFWCNPISGHNTLYWYLQNLGQGPELLIRYENEEAVDDSQLPKDRFSAERLKGVDSTLKIQPAELGDSAVYLCASSLDKAGAPYNEQFFGPGTRLTVL.

The chain couples TRBV9 to TRBJ2-7, with D possibly being TRBD2 (6 bases). Per the germline V gene, CDR1 is SGDLS and CDR2 is YYNGEE. The CDR3 extends over 13 amino acids. V lost 1 base to trimming and J lost 7 bases, with 12 bases between them. The CDR3 here is CASSVTGVGEQYF. The CDR3 bases are TGTGCCAGCAGCGTAACGGGAGTAGGGGAGCAGTACTTC. Together with reference TRBV9 and TRBJ2-7, the CDR3 gives the full variable domain: DSGVTQTPKHLITATGQRVTLRCSPRSGDLSVYWYQQSLDQGLQFLIQYYNGEERAKGNILERFSAQQFPDLHSELNLSSLELGDSALYFCASSVTGVGEQYFGPGTRLTVT.

The genes are TRBV6-6 and TRBJ1-2; D may be TRBD1 (5 bases). This CDR3 is built from 13 residues. In germline, CDR1 is MNHNY, CDR2 SVGAGI (reference sequence). V dropped 2 bases and J dropped 8 bases, with 12 bases sitting between them. This CDR3 reads CASSYPRGNGYTF. CDR3 in DNA: TGTGCCAGCAGTTACCCTCGGGGGAACGGCTACACCTTC.